This TCR beta chain derives from a study of cytomegalovirus exposure and HLA in healthy donors. PCR used 60 Vbeta primers and 13 Jbeta primers. This table comes from immunoSEQ multiplex PCR, and its TCRdb copy is limited to in-frame clones, with some not included. The data show 120,000 or so clones, 70% to 85% seen once. This clone appeared a few times. Germline assignment: CDR1 MNHNS and CDR2 SASEGT. The V and J ends lost 2 bases and 3 bases, in that order; junction bases with no gene match: 7. The CDR3 covers 16 residues. The V gene is TRBV6-1, the J gene TRBJ2-1; 7 positions match TRBD2. Sequencing was done on a sample of PBMCs. The origin of this receptor is a woman aged 45-65 years in good health and CMV-seronegative. CDR3 protein: CASSEFGSGIYNEQFF. CDR3 coding DNA: TGTGCCAGCAGTGAATTCGGAAGCGGGATCTACAATGAGCAGTTCTTC.